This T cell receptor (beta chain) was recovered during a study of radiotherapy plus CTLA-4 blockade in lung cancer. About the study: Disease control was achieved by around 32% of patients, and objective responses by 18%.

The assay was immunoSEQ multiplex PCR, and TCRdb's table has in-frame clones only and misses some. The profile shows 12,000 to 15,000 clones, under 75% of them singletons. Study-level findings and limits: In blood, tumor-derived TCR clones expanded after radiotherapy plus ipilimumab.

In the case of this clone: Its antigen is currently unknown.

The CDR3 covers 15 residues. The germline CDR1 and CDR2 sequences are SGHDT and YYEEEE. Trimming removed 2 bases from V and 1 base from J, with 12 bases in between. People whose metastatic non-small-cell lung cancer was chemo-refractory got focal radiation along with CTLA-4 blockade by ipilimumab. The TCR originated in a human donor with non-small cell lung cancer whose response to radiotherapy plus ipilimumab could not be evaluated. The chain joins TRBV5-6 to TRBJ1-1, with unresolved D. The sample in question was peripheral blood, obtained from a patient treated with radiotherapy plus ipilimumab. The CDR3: CASSFRRGSNTEAFF. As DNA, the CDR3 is TGTGCCAGCAGCTTCAGGCGGGGTTCGAACACTGAAGCTTTCTTT.